A selection of T cell receptor beta chains follows, all from one sample in a study of blood T cells in healthy people across ages. TCRdb reanalysed the 5' RACE reads using MiXCR and keeps one entry per CDR3 protein. The data show roughly 900,000 distinct CDR3 sequences, more than 25% seen once. Sequenced sample: blood. Receptors were obtained from an elderly woman in good health. CDR3s include the opening cysteine and the closing phenylalanine or tryptophan. Each record gives: D gene, J gene, clone size, V gene, CDR3 DNA, CDR3 protein. A D gene is named only where the DNA matches it firmly. Size tells how often a clone was seen (once, few, many) or the class of an expanded clone, and some rows leave it out.

TRBD1 | TRBJ2-5 | - | TRBV6-6 | TGTGCCAGCAGTTACCCCGGACAGGGGGAGACCCAGTACTTC | CASSYPGQGETQYF
- | TRBJ2-3 | - | TRBV9 | TGTGCCAGCAGCGTAGGGGGGTTCACAGCAGATACGCAGTATTTT | CASSVGGFTADTQYF
- | TRBJ2-2 | few | TRBV6-1 | TGTGCCAGCAGTGGGAGGGACGTCACCGGGGAGCTGTTTTTT | CASSGRDVTGELFF
TRBD2 | TRBJ2-3 | few | TRBV5-1 | TGCGCCAGCAGAGGTGCGGGGGGGATCACAGATACGCAGTATTTT | CASRGAGGITDTQYF
- | TRBJ2-3 | - | TRBV12-3/TRBV12-4 | TGTGCCAGCAGACTAGACACGGTGAGAACAGATACGCAGTATTTT | CASRLDTVRTDTQYF
- | TRBJ2-7 | many | TRBV28 | TGTGCCAGCAGCCGCTCGGACCTCTACGAGCAGTACTTC | CASSRSDLYEQYF
TRBD2 | TRBJ2-1 | - | TRBV5-1 | TGCGCCAGCAGCTTGCCTTATAGCGGGGGGGCGGATGAGCAGTTCTTC | CASSLPYSGGADEQFF
- | TRBJ1-4 | few | TRBV18 | TGTGCCAGCTCACTAAACGTCCGGAATAATGAAAAACTGTTTTTT | CASSLNVRNNEKLFF
TRBD1 | TRBJ2-2 | few | TRBV29-1 | TGCAGCGAGGGACAGCTTAACACCGGGGAGCTGTTTTTT | CSEGQLNTGELFF
- | TRBJ2-1 | many | TRBV20-1 | TGCAGTGCCTCCGTTGGCAGGAATGAGCAGTTCTTC | CSASVGRNEQFF
- | TRBJ1-1 | - | TRBV20-1 | TGCAGTGCTTTGTCCGGGTTCTCCGGCACTGAAGCTTTCTTT | CSALSGFSGTEAFF
TRBD1 | TRBJ1-5 | - | TRBV7-9 | TGTGCCAGCAGCTCTTGGGGGACAGGGGATAACCAGCCCCAGCATTTT | CASSSWGTGDNQPQHF
TRBD1 | TRBJ2-5 | many | TRBV9 | TGTGCCAGCAGCACAAGGACAGGGGGTCGAGAGACCCAGTACTTC | CASSTRTGGRETQYF
- | TRBJ2-7 | once | TRBV7-2 | TGTGCCAGCAGCCTGGCCGGGGACAAAACCTGCGAGCAGTACTTC | CASSLAGDKTCEQYF
- | TRBJ1-1 | few | TRBV20-1 | TGCAGTGCTATAGGGCCCCGCGGGGAAGCTTTCTTT | CSAIGPRGEAFF
TRBD2 | TRBJ2-5 | - | TRBV10-3 | TGTGCCGCCCCCCTACTCGGAAGGGGCGGGGGACGGGAGACCCAGTACTTC | CAAPLLGRGGGRETQYF
TRBD1 | TRBJ2-5 | - | TRBV2 | TGTGCCAGCGAGGGGACAGGGGGAAAAGAGACCCAGTACTTC | CASEGTGGKETQYF
- | TRBJ2-1 | many | TRBV3-1 | TGTGCCAGCAGCCAGCGGGGTCAGATTAATGAGCAGTTCTTC | CASSQRGQINEQFF
TRBD2 | TRBJ2-5 | many | TRBV4-3 | TGCGCCAGCAGCCAAGATTTGGGACTAGCGGGGGCCTTGAGGGATAAGACCCAGTACTTC | CASSQDLGLAGALRDKTQYF
TRBD2 | TRBJ2-1 | many | TRBV20-1 | TGCAGTGACCACGGACTAGCGGGGAACAATGAGCAGTTCTTC | CSDHGLAGNNEQFF
- | TRBJ1-4 | - | TRBV7-2 | TGTGCCAGCACAACGGGGGGCGTTGAAAAACTGTTTTTT | CASTTGGVEKLFF
TRBD1 | TRBJ1-1 | few | TRBV6-2/TRBV6-3 | TGTGCCAGCAGTTACTCCCTCAGGGGGCGCAGTGACACTGAAGCTTTCTTT | CASSYSLRGRSDTEAFF
TRBD2 | TRBJ2-3 | few | TRBV10-3 | TGTGCCATCAGTGAGTCGATTTCTGGCGGGGGGGTCTCGAGGACAGATACGCAGTATTTT | CAISESISGGGVSRTDTQYF
TRBD2 | TRBJ2-1 | - | TRBV6-2/TRBV6-3 | TGTGCCGGCAGGTATTCGCGGGGGGGCCTTCAGCAGTTCTTC | CAGRYSRGGLQQFF
- | TRBJ2-7 | many | TRBV6-5 | TGTGCCAGCAGTCAAATCCAGGGGCGCGAGCAGTACTTC | CASSQIQGREQYF
- | TRBJ1-5 | - | TRBV7-8 | TGTGCCAGCAGCTTAGAAGGTGGAACACAGGGCAATCAGCCCCAGCATTTT | CASSLEGGTQGNQPQHF
- | TRBJ1-2 | many | TRBV7-2 | TGTGCCAGCAGCCCCGGAGGAGGACCGACCTGGTCGGCTGGGGGCTACACCTTC | CASSPGGGPTWSAGGYTF
TRBD2 | TRBJ2-7 | - | TRBV20-1 | TGCAGTGCCAAGACGTGGGGACTAGCGGGACCGAGGGTTTTAGAGCAGTACTTC | CSAKTWGLAGPRVLEQYF
- | TRBJ2-7 | few | TRBV5-8 | TGTGCCAGCAGCTTGGAAAGGGAGCCCTACGAGCAGTACTTC | CASSLEREPYEQYF
- | TRBJ1-4 | few | TRBV5-1 | TGCGCCAGCAGCTTGGCAGGTGGTCGGGACAAACTGTTTTTT | CASSLAGGRDKLFF
- | TRBJ1-2 | few | TRBV6-1 | TGTGCCAGCAGTGAAAAGAGGGGCCGGAACTATGGCTACACCTTC | CASSEKRGRNYGYTF
- | TRBJ2-5 | many | TRBV20-1 | TGCAGTGCTAGAGATCAGCGGATATTGGAAACCCAGTACTTC | CSARDQRILETQYF
TRBD1 | TRBJ2-7 | many | TRBV10-3 | TGTGCCATCAGTGAGCCGGACAGGGGCCGCTCCTACGAGCAGTACTTC | CAISEPDRGRSYEQYF